What follows describes a single T cell receptor (beta chain). The target of this receptor is not known. No quality values exist for individual bases; no much larger clone is one base distant. Libraries were constructed by PCR. DNA from cultured CD4+ T cells was subjected to TCR sequencing with the Oncomine TCR Beta short-read assay at the Johns Hopkins FTIC core. Genomic DNA was extracted from the cultured CD4+ T cells with the QIAamp micro DNA kit. The Oncomine TCR Beta libraries from cultured CD4+ T cells were pooled using unique dual indexes and then sequenced on an Illumina iSeq 100. The published analysis was carried out like this. Non-productive sequences were filtered out, and CDR3s that did not start with C, did not end with F or W, or were shorter than 7 amino acids were discarded. The MANAFEST web application was used to identify antigen-specific clonotypes by comparing peptide-stimulated wells against reference wells and other culture wells. To be called positive, a clone needed an FDR below 0.05, an odds ratio above 5, and a productive frequency above 0.1% in at least two of three replicate wells. Cross-reactive clonotypes were defined as significantly expanded in both SARS-CoV-2 spike wells and at least one common cold coronavirus spike condition. CDR3 homology was assessed with Levenshtein distances (stringdist) and unrooted phylogenetic trees (ape) in R version 3.6.1. The raw public data were reprocessed by TCRdb itself: fastp quality trimming at Q25, MiXCR clonotype calling, in-frame beta chains only. Identical CDR3 protein sequences are pooled into one entry, listed with their most common genes and DNA. The V and J calls and clone size come from TCRdb's table, not from the authors' own analysis. This sample is represented by some 19,000 distinct CDR3 sequences; approximately 38% of them were singletons. Roughly an eighth of the sample belongs to the ten largest clones.

This sample was included in a study of vaccination and CD4 T cells after COVID-19 (dated by TCRdb to about 2022). In the study overall: SARS-CoV-2 positivity had been established in the convalescent patients by nasal swab PCR, and mild disease was recorded in about 9 of these patients and severe disease in one. The convalescent cohort comprised six males and four females, including two Hispanic individuals, seven Caucasians, two Asians and one multiracial person. Participants got two doses of the Pfizer-BioNTech BNT162b2 vaccine (n=8) or two doses of the Moderna mRNA-1273 vaccine (n=2). Post-COVID blood samples were collected from convalescent patients a median of approximately 100 days after diagnosis, with a range of roughly 30 to 161 days. Post-vaccine blood samples were collected a median of approximately eleven weeks after the second vaccine dose, ranging from about 13 to 241 days. Culture stimuli were overlapping spike peptide pools from SARS-CoV-2 and from the common cold coronaviruses HCoV-NL63, HCoV-OC43 and HCoV-229E. In control cultures, a CEFX viral epitope pool was used as positive control, an HIV-1 Nef peptide pool was used as negative control, or no peptide was added. In around nine COVID-19 convalescent patients and several infection-naive healthy vaccine recipients, the spike-specific CD4+ TCR repertoire before mRNA vaccination was compared with the repertoire after mRNA vaccination. Broader findings and caveats from the paper: Although the median number of SARS-CoV-2-reactive clonotypes went up from roughly 22 after infection to around 40 after vaccination, the increase was not significant. Among the post-vaccine SARS-CoV-2-reactive clones in convalescent patients, a median roughly 85% showed up only after vaccination, which suggests vaccine-specific priming. In convalescent patients, nearly all vaccine-specific clones (304 of 307) were found to be mono-reactive for SARS-CoV-2 spike rather than cross-reactive with common cold coronaviruses. Only a relatively small number of convalescent patients were included in the study, and early timepoints following natural infection were not analyzed.

What this sample's treatment or condition label stands for: approximately 10-day PBMC culture with coronavirus spike peptide pools or control peptides (ViraFEST assay). The study used the ViraFEST assay, which expanded antigen-specific T cells with peptide pools and then identified expanded clonotypes by TCR sequencing. The positive SARS-CoV-2 PCR tests of the convalescent patients were dated from March to December 2020, before the Alpha, Beta and Delta variants emerged in the United States. Each well held fewer than 2.5 million PBMCs cultured with around 10 ug/ml peptide pools in IMDM containing approximately 5% human AB serum and approximately 10 IU/ml IL-2. On days 3 and 7, half of the culture medium was replaced with fresh IL-2-containing medium. After 10 days of culture, CD4+ T cells were isolated by negative selection using the EasySep CD4+ T cell isolation kit. PBMCs were separated from whole blood using Ficoll-Paque Plus gradient centrifugation and then either used fresh or cryopreserved at -140C. Culture conditions were generally each tested in triplicate wells.

Deletion took 5 bases off V and 0 bases off J, with a span of 14 bases between the germline ends. CDR1 and CDR2 were assigned from the germline V gene as MNHNS and SASEGT. Including the terminal cysteine and phenylalanine, the CDR3 comprises 17 residues. The read is trimmed to its CDR3 DNA, 51 bases read in frame from base 1. This TCR was recovered from a human donor with COVID-19. Sequencing used cultured CD4+ T cells from blood. The receptor chain draws on TRBV6-1 and TRBJ1-6, and possibly TRBD1, on 6 matching bases. The CDR3 protein sequence reads: CASSTGTSSSYNSPLHF. The sequenced DNA is TGTGCCAGCAGTACCGGGACATCGAGCTCCTATAATTCACCCCTCCACTTT.